This T cell receptor (beta chain) was sequenced in a study of T-cell reconstitution after alpha-beta-depleted transplantation in children. On this clonotype itself: Its specificity is unknown.

General study findings and limits: Surviving thymic progenitors and recipient T cells were the source of high TCRbeta diversity at day 60 in some patients.

V gave up 2 bases and J gave up 8 bases, with 10 bases separating them. This CDR3 spans 13 amino acids. In germline, CDR1 is SEHNR, CDR2 FQNEAQ (reference sequence). Library preparation (for TCRbeta) was performed with unique molecular identifiers. MiXCR, run by TCRdb on the PCR reads, gives a single entry per CDR3 protein. The profile shows fewer than 700,000 distinct CDR3 sequences, 10% to 15% of them singletons. This specimen was PBMCs, mostly from graft donor cells, taken 360 days after TCRalphabeta/CD19-depleted stem cell transplant. V usage is TRBV7-9 and J usage is TRBJ2-1; unclear D gene. This TCR derives from a male patient between 10 and 17 years old who had a stem cell transplant for acute myeloid leukemia, so the T cells may come from the graft donor. The DNA of the CDR3 is TGTGCCAGCAGCTTAACTGACCGGGATGAGCAGTTCTTC. Its translation is CASSLTDRDEQFF.